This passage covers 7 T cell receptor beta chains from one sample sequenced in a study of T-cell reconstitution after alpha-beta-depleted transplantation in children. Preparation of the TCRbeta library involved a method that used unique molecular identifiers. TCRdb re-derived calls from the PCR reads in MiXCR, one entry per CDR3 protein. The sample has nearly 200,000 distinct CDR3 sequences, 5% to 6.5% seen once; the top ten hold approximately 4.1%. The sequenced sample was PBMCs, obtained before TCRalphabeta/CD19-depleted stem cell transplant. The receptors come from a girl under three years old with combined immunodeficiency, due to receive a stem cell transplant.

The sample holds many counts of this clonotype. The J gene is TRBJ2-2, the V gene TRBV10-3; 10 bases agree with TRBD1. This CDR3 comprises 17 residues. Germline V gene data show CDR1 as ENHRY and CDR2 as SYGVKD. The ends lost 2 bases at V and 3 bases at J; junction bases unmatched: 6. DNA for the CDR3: TGTGCCATCAGTGAGAAGGCCGGGACAGGGGACACCGGGGAGCTGTTTTTT. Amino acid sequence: CAISEKAGTGDTGELFF.

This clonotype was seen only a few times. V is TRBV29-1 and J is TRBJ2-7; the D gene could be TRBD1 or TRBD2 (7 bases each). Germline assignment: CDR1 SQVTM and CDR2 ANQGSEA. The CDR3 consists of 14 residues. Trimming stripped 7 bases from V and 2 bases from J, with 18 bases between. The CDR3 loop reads CSAGGGLEAYEQYF. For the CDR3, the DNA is TGCAGCGCAGGGGGGGGGCTGGAAGCCTACGAGCAGTACTTC.

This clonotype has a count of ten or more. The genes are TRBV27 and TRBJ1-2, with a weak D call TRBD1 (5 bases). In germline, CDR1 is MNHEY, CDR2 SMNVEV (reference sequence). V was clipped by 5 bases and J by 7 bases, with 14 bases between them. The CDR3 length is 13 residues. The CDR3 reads CASSPIDGGGYTF. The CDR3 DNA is TGTGCCAGCAGTCCAATTGACGGGGGTGGCTACACCTTC.

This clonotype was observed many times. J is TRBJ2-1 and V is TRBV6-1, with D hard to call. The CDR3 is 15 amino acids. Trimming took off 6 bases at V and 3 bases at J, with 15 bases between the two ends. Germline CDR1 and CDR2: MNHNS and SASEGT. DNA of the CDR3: TGTGCCAGCAGCAAGACACCCGCGCTCTACAATGAGCAGTTCTTC. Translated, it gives CASSKTPALYNEQFF.

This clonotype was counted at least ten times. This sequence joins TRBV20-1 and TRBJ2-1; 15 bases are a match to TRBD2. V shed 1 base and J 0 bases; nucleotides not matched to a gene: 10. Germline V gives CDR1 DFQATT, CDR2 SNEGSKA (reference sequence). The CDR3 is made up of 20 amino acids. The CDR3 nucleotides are TGCAGTGCTAGAGTCCCCGGGACTAGCGGGAGGTACCACTCCTACAATGAGCAGTTCTTC. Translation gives CSARVPGTSGRYHSYNEQFF.

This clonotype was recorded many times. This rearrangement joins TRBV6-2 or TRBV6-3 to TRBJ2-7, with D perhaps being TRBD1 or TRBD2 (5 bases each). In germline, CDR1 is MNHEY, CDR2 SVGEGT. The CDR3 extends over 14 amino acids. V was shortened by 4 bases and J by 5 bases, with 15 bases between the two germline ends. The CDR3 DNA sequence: TGTGCCAGCAGTTCGGGGCAGATGTACCACGAGCAGTACTTC. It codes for CASSSGQMYHEQYF.

The CDR3, as DNA: TGTGCCAGTAGTTCGGGACAGAGCCCTGGCTACACCTTC. Translating it yields CASSSGQSPGYTF. The chain is built from TRBV19 and TRBJ1-2; 7 nucleotides align to TRBD1. The CDR3 covers 13 residues. V lost 5 bases to trimming and J lost 7 bases; unmatched junction nucleotides: 7. Germline CDR1 and CDR2: LNHDA and SQIVND (reference sequence).